One sample yielded the 21 T cell receptor beta chains listed below, sequenced in a study of T cell responses to AZD1222 COVID-19 vaccine. The table came from immunoSEQ multiplex PCR; TCRdb's copy has only in-frame clones and leaves some out. The data show some 150,000 clones, about 81% seen once. The specimen comprised peripheral blood, sampled on day 0 of MenACWY control vaccination. Every receptor here comes from an adult in good health.

The chain is built from TRBV7-8 and TRBJ1-1, with D perhaps TRBD1 (5 bases). The CDR3 is 15 amino acids. V gave up 4 bases and J gave up 0 bases, with 12 bases separating them. Germline CDR1 and CDR2: SGHVS and FQNEAQ. The CDR3 coding sequence is TGTGCCAGCAGCTCCACCCGGACAATGAACACTGAAGCTTTCTTT. Amino acid sequence: CASSSTRTMNTEAFF.

The chain joins TRBV2 to TRBJ2-3, with 7 bases lining up with TRBD2. Germline assignment: CDR1 SNHLY and CDR2 FYNNEI. The CDR3 covers 13 residues. With V trimmed by 7 bases and J by 4 bases, 5 bases remained unmatched. The CDR3 bases are TGTGCCAGCACCCAGCGGGGAGCAGATACGCAGTATTTT. Translation gives CASTQRGADTQYF.

The chain carries TRBV20-1 and TRBJ2-5; 7 nucleotides match TRBD1. J lost 0 bases, V lost 3 bases, and 10 bases had no gene match. The CDR3 consists of 16 residues. The germline V gene has CDR1 DFQATT and CDR2 SNEGSKA (reference sequence). The CDR3 spells CSASRRGGPHQETQYF. CDR3 DNA: TGCAGTGCTAGTCGAAGAGGGGGCCCCCACCAAGAGACCCAGTACTTC.

The chain joins TRBV19 to TRBJ2-1, with 9 bases lining up with TRBD1. The CDR3 is 18 amino acids. V was pared by 1 base and J by 7 bases, with 14 bases of the junction left unmatched. The germline CDR1 and CDR2 sequences are LNHDA and SQIVND (reference sequence). The CDR3 nucleotides are TGTGCCAGTAGTATAGTAGGTAGAGCCGGGACAGGGTGGAATGAGCAGTTCTTC. This translates into CASSIVGRAGTGWNEQFF.

The rearrangement uses TRBV20-1 and TRBJ2-3, with a weak D call TRBD1 (5 bases). The ends were cut back, 3 bases at V and 0 bases at J, with 13 bases in the middle. CDR3 size: 15 residues. Germline V CDR1 and CDR2: DFQATT, SNEGSKA (reference sequence). CDR3 coding DNA: TGCAGTGCTAGTTCGTGGGGCCCTAGCACAGATACGCAGTATTTT. As protein: CSASSWGPSTDTQYF.

Concerning this clone itself: The junction departs from the called germline gene at one end, perhaps through a read error. This chain uses TRBV11-2 with TRBJ1-2; 10 nucleotides line up with TRBD1. Germline loops: CDR1 SGHAT, CDR2 FQNNGV. This CDR3 is 13 amino acids long. The CDR3 sequence is CASSLQEDRGLNF. The CDR3, as DNA: TGTGCCAGCAGCTTACAAGAAGACAGGGGGCTAAACTTC.

This clone has a single count. The V call is TRBV18, the J call TRBJ1-6, with D possibly TRBD1 on 6 matching bases. Trimming cost V 5 bases and J 0 bases, with 8 bases left between them. The CDR3 is 15 amino acids. Germline V gene lookup returns CDR1 KGHSH and CDR2 LQKENI. Here the CDR3 DNA reads TGTGCCAGCTCAGTGGACAGCTCCTATAATTCACCCCTCCACTTT. Translating it yields CASSVDSSYNSPLHF. Based on the CDR3 plus reference TRBV18 and TRBJ1-6, the full variable domain is NAGVMQNPRHLVRRRGQEARLRCSPMKGHSHVYWYRQLPEEGLKFMVYLQKENIIDESGMPKERFSAEFPKEGPSILRIQQVVRGDSAAYFCASSVDSSYNSPLHFGNGTRLTVT.

The chain joins TRBV19 to TRBJ1-5, with D unclear. The V end lost 1 base, the J end lost 5 bases, and 15 bases lay between the germline ends. The CDR3 is made up of 16 amino acids. Germline CDR1 is LNHDA and CDR2 is SQIVND (reference sequence). This chain's CDR3 is CASSIGLPSGHQPQHF. Here the CDR3 DNA reads TGTGCCAGTAGTATAGGGCTCCCAAGTGGGCATCAGCCCCAGCATTTT.

The gene calls are TRBV7-7 and TRBJ2-3; TRBD1 matches at 8 bases. The V gene end was trimmed by 5 bases and the J gene end by 8 bases; junction bases not matched to a gene: 6. CDR3 length equals 13 residues. Germline values: CDR1 SSHAT, CDR2 FNYEAQ (reference sequence). The CDR3: CASSRDRRGTQYF. CDR3 bases: TGTGCCAGCAGCCGGGACAGGCGCGGTACGCAGTATTTT.

This chain connects TRBV5-1 to TRBJ1-1; TRBD1 aligns across 10 bases. Looked up from germline, CDR1 is SGHRS and CDR2 is YFSETQ. The V and J ends lost 2 bases and 1 base, in that order; junction bases with no gene match: 5. The CDR3 runs 16 residues. The CDR3 sequence is CASSFGDRGKNTEAFF. The DNA of the CDR3 is TGCGCCAGCAGCTTTGGGGACAGGGGAAAGAACACTGAAGCTTTCTTT.

The table lists this clone with a few counts. The rearrangement joins TRBV5-4 to TRBJ2-5, with D tentatively TRBD1 or TRBD2 (6 bases each). Germline CDR1 is SGHNT and CDR2 is YYREEE (reference sequence). The CDR3 runs to 15 residues. V lost 4 bases and J lost 5, with 18 bases in between. This CDR3 reads CASSIGGSSLETQYF. CDR3 nucleotides: TGTGCCAGCAGCATAGGGGGGTCTAGTTTGGAGACCCAGTACTTC.

The chain combines TRBV9 with TRBJ2-7; D is uncertain. Trimming took 0 bases from V and 0 from J, leaving 7 bases between them. This CDR3 region has 14 residues. Looked up from germline, CDR1 is SGDLS and CDR2 is YYNGEE. The CDR3 loop reads CASSVGSSSYEQYF. The CDR3 nucleotides read TGTGCCAGCAGCGTAGGGAGTAGCTCCTACGAGCAGTACTTC.

J is TRBJ2-6 and V is TRBV5-8; unclear D gene. Trimming stripped 0 bases from V and 5 bases from J, with 3 bases between. Germline V gives CDR1 SGHTS, CDR2 YDEGEE. This CDR3 region has 13 residues. The CDR3, as DNA: TGTGCCAGCAGCTTGGCTAGGGCCAACGTCCTGACTTTC. Its translation: CASSLARANVLTF.

This clone was counted a single time. The chain is built from TRBV30 and TRBJ2-3; D is undetermined. Germline lookup yields CDR1 GTSNPN and CDR2 SVGIG (reference sequence). The CDR3 is made up of 14 amino acids. With 0 bases removed from V and 3 bases from J, the gap between germline ends came to 10 bases. This CDR3 is CAWSVLGVTDTQYF. The DNA for the CDR3 is TGTGCCTGGAGTGTACTTGGTGTTACAGATACGCAGTATTTT.

The chain employs TRBV7-2 and TRBJ2-3; the D gene is possibly TRBD2 (5 bases). The germline CDR1 and CDR2 sequences are SGHTA and FQGNSA. V was shortened by 5 bases and J by 1 base, with 16 bases between the two germline ends. The CDR3 runs to 16 residues. CDR3 loop: CASSARRGKGTDTQYF. The CDR3 nucleotides are TGTGCCAGCAGCGCAAGACGGGGTAAAGGCACAGATACGCAGTATTTT.

The chain combines TRBV9 with TRBJ1-3; TRBD1 might be the D (6 bases). Germline V gene sequence: CDR1 SGDLS, CDR2 YYNGEE. Trimming shortened V by 2 bases and J by 4 bases, and 10 bases separated the two germline ends. There are 14 residues in the CDR3. CDR3 sequence: CASSVGAPGNTIYF. The CDR3 bases are TGTGCCAGCAGCGTGGGGGCGCCAGGAAACACCATATATTTT.

The chain is built from TRBV20-1 and TRBJ2-1; D remains ambiguous. V was shortened by 2 bases and J by 4 bases, with 3 bases between the two germline ends. This CDR3 is 11 amino acids long. Germline V lookup: CDR1 DFQATT, CDR2 SNEGSKA (reference sequence). This CDR3 reads CSARLYNEQFF. CDR3 nucleotide sequence: TGCAGTGCTAGATTGTACAATGAGCAGTTCTTC.

This sequence joins TRBV5-1 and TRBJ1-1; a weak D match, TRBD1 (5 bases). Deletions cut 0 bases from V and 14 bases from J, with 17 bases between. CDR1 and CDR2 (germline): SGHRS, YFSETQ. CDR3 length equals 13 residues. CDR3 amino acids: CASSLGARDRSFF. The CDR3 coding sequence is TGCGCCAGCAGCTTGGGGGCCCGGGACCGTTCGTTCTTT.

A word on this clone: Other DNA sequences from this sample encode an identical CDR3 as well. The J gene is TRBJ1-2, the V gene TRBV5-4, with D uncertain. The CDR3 sequence is 13 residues long. Germline CDR1 SGHNT, CDR2 YYREEE (reference sequence). The V gene lost 0 bases and the J gene lost 4 bases, with 7 bases spanning the gap. As DNA, the CDR3 is TGTGCCAGCAGCTTGGATCGCTCCTATGGCTACACCTTC. It yields the protein CASSLDRSYGYTF.

The rearrangement uses TRBV28 and TRBJ1-3; unclear D gene. This CDR3 has 15 amino acids. Per the germline V gene, CDR1 is MDHEN and CDR2 is SYDVKM. V shed 4 bases and J shed 2 bases, with 12 bases lying between them. CDR3 sequence reads: CASSSGDSTGNTIYF. The CDR3 bases are TGTGCCAGCAGTTCTGGGGATTCTACTGGAAACACCATATATTTT.

This rearrangement joins TRBV5-4 to TRBJ1-2, with D possibly being TRBD1 (6 bases). Germline V gene data show CDR1 as SGHNT and CDR2 as YYREEE (reference sequence). The CDR3 has 16 residues. V shed 4 bases and J shed 8 bases, with 24 bases lying between them. CDR3 loop: CASSQRGQNMLGGYTF. The CDR3 DNA sequence: TGTGCCAGCAGCCAACGTGGACAGAATATGCTCGGGGGCTACACCTTC.